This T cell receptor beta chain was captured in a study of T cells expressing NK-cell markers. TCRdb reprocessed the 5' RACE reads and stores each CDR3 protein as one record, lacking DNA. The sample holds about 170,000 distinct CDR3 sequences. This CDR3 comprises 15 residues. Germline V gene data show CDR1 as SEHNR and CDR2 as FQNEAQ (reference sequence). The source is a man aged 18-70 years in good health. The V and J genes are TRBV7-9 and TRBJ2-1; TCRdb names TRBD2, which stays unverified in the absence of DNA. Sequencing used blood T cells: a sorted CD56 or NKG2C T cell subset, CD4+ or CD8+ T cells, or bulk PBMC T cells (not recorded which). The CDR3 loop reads CASSLSLAGRNEQFF.